These T cell receptor beta chains were read from a single sample in a study of identical twins. TCRdb ran MiXCR on the 5' RACE reads and lists one entry per CDR3 protein. The sample has 500,000 to 600,000 distinct CDR3 sequences, 22% seen once; the top ten hold about 0.91%. These data also formed part of another study, on T cells expressing NK-cell markers.

Sequenced material: CD4+ T cells sorted from blood. The receptors here all came from a woman aged 18-29 years in good health. CDR3s include the opening cysteine and the closing phenylalanine or tryptophan. The order of the fields is J gene, clone size, V gene, CDR3 protein. Only part of the rows carry a size: once, few, many, or a class if the clone is expanded.

J gene: TRBJ2-4
clone size: .
V gene: TRBV24-1
CDR3 protein: CATSDGAANIQYF

J gene: TRBJ1-6
clone size: few
V gene: TRBV12-3/TRBV12-4
CDR3 protein: CASSLDWGSPPLHF

J gene: TRBJ1-5
clone size: .
V gene: TRBV7-8
CDR3 protein: CASSLQPGILGNQPQHF

J gene: TRBJ1-2
clone size: few
V gene: TRBV6-5
CDR3 protein: CASSYTGGGNGYTF

J gene: TRBJ1-2
clone size: .
V gene: TRBV7-9
CDR3 protein: CASSLEALRGVYTF

J gene: TRBJ2-3
clone size: few
V gene: TRBV5-1
CDR3 protein: CASSLGQQSTDTQYF

J gene: TRBJ1-1
clone size: .
V gene: TRBV5-6
CDR3 protein: CASSSFTEAFF

J gene: TRBJ2-1
clone size: .
V gene: TRBV12-3/TRBV12-4
CDR3 protein: CASTKRGSYNEQFF

J gene: TRBJ2-1
clone size: .
V gene: TRBV28
CDR3 protein: CASSLRLSYNEQFF

J gene: TRBJ2-5
clone size: .
V gene: TRBV29-1
CDR3 protein: CSVYLAKETQYF

J gene: TRBJ2-3
clone size: .
V gene: TRBV18
CDR3 protein: CASSPGVTDTQYF